These 18 T cell receptor beta chains came from one sample sequenced in a study of T cell responses to AZD1222 COVID-19 vaccine. Method: immunoSEQ multiplex PCR; TCRdb's copy keeps in-frame clones and lacks some. The sample lists 180,000 or so clones; around 94% were seen once. Sequenced here: peripheral blood, sampled on day 0 of AZD1222 vaccination. These receptors all come from an adult in good health.

This chain joins TRBV25-1 and TRBJ2-5, with D hard to call. This CDR3 spans 11 amino acids. V lost 7 bases, J lost 4 bases, and 7 bases lay in between. Germline CDR1 reads MGHDK; CDR2 reads SYGVNS. The CDR3 nucleotides are TGTGCCAGCAACGACCCAGAGACCCAGTACTTC. Translating it yields CASNDPETQYF. The complete variable domain, with remaining parts taken from reference TRBV25-1 and TRBJ2-5, reads EADIYQTPRYLVIGTGKKITLECSQTMGHDKMYWYQQDPGMELHLIHYSYGVNSTEKGDLSSESTVSRIRTEHFPLTLESARPSHTSQYLCASNDPETQYFGPGTRLLVL.

This chain links TRBV10-1 with TRBJ2-1, with 10 bases identical to TRBD1. The CDR3 has 17 amino acids. V shed 5 bases and J 9 bases; nucleotides not matched to a gene: 16. Germline assignment: CDR1 WNHNN and CDR2 SYGVQD (reference sequence). The CDR3 region is CASSLVSGTGVLGEQFF. CDR3 bases: TGCGCCAGCAGTCTAGTCTCCGGGACAGGGGTTCTCGGTGAGCAGTTCTTC.

The chain links TRBV11-2 to TRBJ1-5; D is ambiguous. The CDR3 covers 13 residues. Germline V gene lookup returns CDR1 SGHAT and CDR2 FQNNGV. V was pared by 3 bases and J by 1 base, with 4 bases between. CDR3 protein: CASSLISNQPQHF. CDR3 bases: TGTGCCAGCAGCTTGATCAGCAATCAGCCCCAGCATTTT.

The chain employs TRBV30 and TRBJ2-1; D may be TRBD1 (6 bases). The germline V and J ends were trimmed by 6 bases and 11 bases, with 8 bases remaining between them. The CDR3 consists of 9 residues. Germline V gives CDR1 GTSNPN, CDR2 SVGIG (reference sequence). The CDR3, as DNA: TGTGCCTGCGACAGGCAGCAGTTCTTC. Amino acid sequence: CACDRQQFF.

The V call is TRBV4-2, the J call TRBJ1-6, with 12 bases aligning to TRBD1. Germline values: CDR1 LGHNA, CDR2 YNFKEQ. This CDR3 is built from 18 residues. The V segment lost 0 bases and the J segment 9 bases; nucleotides outside the gene matches: 9. CDR3 sequence (DNA): TGTGCCAGCAGCCAAGAGGGGACAGGGGGCTTAGTTGGTTCACCCCTCCACTTT. Amino acid sequence: CASSQEGTGGLVGSPLHF.

This rearrangement joins TRBV28 to TRBJ1-2; no definite D call. Trimming shortened V by 6 bases and J by 4 bases, and 6 bases separated the two germline ends. CDR3 size: 11 residues. Germline CDR1 reads MDHEN; CDR2 reads SYDVKM. The CDR3 region is CASRAIYGYTF. The DNA for the CDR3 is TGTGCCAGCAGGGCTATCTATGGCTACACCTTC.

The chain uses TRBV5-1 and TRBJ2-1; D might be TRBD2 (5 bases). Trimming removed 9 bases at V and 1 base at J, with 17 bases between. CDR1 is SGHRS and CDR2 is YFSETQ in the germline V gene. This CDR3 is built from 15 residues. The CDR3 spells CAITGLDWSYNEQFF. CDR3 bases: TGCGCCATCACGGGCCTGGACTGGTCCTACAATGAGCAGTTCTTC. Filled out from reference TRBV5-1 and TRBJ2-1, the complete variable domain reads KAGVTQTPRYLIKTRGQQVTLSCSPISGHRSVSWYQQTPGQGLQFLFEYFSETQRNKGNFPGRFSGRQFSNSRSEMNVSTLELGDSALYLCAITGLDWSYNEQFFGPGTRLTVL.

The chain has TRBV6-5 and TRBJ2-7, with TRBD1 matching 12 bases. Trimming removed 7 bases from V and 4 bases from J; junction bases left unmatched: 2. Germline loops: CDR1 MNHEY, CDR2 SVGAGI. The CDR3 is made up of 13 amino acids. Written as DNA, the CDR3 is TGTGCCAGCAAGGGACAGGGGGCTTACGAGCAGTACTTC. The encoded protein is CASKGQGAYEQYF.

The J gene is TRBJ1-5, the V gene TRBV4-1; TRBD1 agrees at 7 bases. The junction had 11 bases not matched to a gene; V was cut back by 4 bases and J by 5 bases. Looked up from germline, CDR1 is MGHRA and CDR2 is YSYEKL. This CDR3 has 16 amino acids. In DNA, the CDR3 is TGCGCCAGCAGCCCCACGACAGGGATAGTCGATCAGCCCCAGCATTTT. It is translated as CASSPTTGIVDQPQHF.

V usage is TRBV4-2 and J usage is TRBJ1-5; possible D gene TRBD1, 5 bases. The CDR3 contains 14 residues. Germline V gene sequence: CDR1 LGHNA, CDR2 YNFKEQ. Trimming left V 2 bases short and J 4 bases short, with 9 bases between. The CDR3 bases are TGTGCCAGCAGCCAAAGAGGGGTTAATCAGCCCCAGCATTTT. Translation gives CASSQRGVNQPQHF.

J is TRBJ1-1 and V is TRBV14, with a tentative D call TRBD1 (5 bases). This CDR3 region has 13 residues. Between the trimmed V and J ends, which lost 3 bases and 4 bases, there was a span of 9 bases. Germline-derived CDR1 and CDR2 are SGHDN and FVKESK. CDR3 sequence (DNA): TGTGCCAGCAGCCAGATAGGGACCACTGAAGCTTTCTTT. Translated: CASSQIGTTEAFF.

The V gene is TRBV30, the J gene TRBJ1-2, with TRBD1 as a possible D gene (6 bases). The CDR3 consists of 17 residues. Between the trimmed V and J ends, which lost 0 bases and 8 bases, there was a span of 25 bases. Germline V gene sequence: CDR1 GTSNPN, CDR2 SVGIG (reference sequence). As DNA, the CDR3 is TGTGCCTGGAGTGTACTTCCCCCGAATGGCAGGGGAGTAGGCTACACCTTC. It codes for CAWSVLPPNGRGVGYTF.

This chain joins TRBV21-1 and TRBJ2-7; the table's D call, TRBD1, was not checked against the DNA. TRBV21-1 is a pseudogene. This CDR3 is 15 amino acids long. The CDR3 sequence: CASSNAPPDSYEQYF. The CDR3 DNA sequence: TGTGCCAGCAGCAACGCCCCACCAGACAGCTACGAGCAGTACTTC.

The chain is built from TRBV6-2 or TRBV6-3 and TRBJ2-3, with 7 nucleotides matching TRBD1. Germline V lookup: CDR1 MNHEY, CDR2 SVGEGT. The CDR3 is 13 residues long. J lost 5 bases, V lost 3 bases, and 2 bases had no gene match. The CDR3 region has the DNA TGTGCCAGCAGTTATACAGGGGAAGATACGCAGTATTTT. It translates to CASSYTGEDTQYF.

V and J are TRBV6-1 and TRBJ2-7; D is unresolved. Trimming cost V 0 bases and J 8 bases, with 11 bases left between them. This CDR3 has 13 residues. The germline V gene has CDR1 MNHNS and CDR2 SASEGT. The CDR3 coding sequence is TGTGCCAGCAGTGAAGCGCGCGGTAGCCAGCAGTACTTC. It translates to CASSEARGSQQYF.

CDR3 in amino acids: CASSLGQPYEQYF. DNA of the CDR3: TGTGCCAGCAGCTTGGGTCAGCCTTACGAGCAGTACTTC. The chain uses TRBV11-1 and TRBJ2-7; D uncertain. CDR1 is SGHAT, CDR2 FQDESV, per germline (reference sequence). CDR3 length: 13 amino acids. Deletions cut 3 bases from V and 4 bases from J, with 10 bases between.

This rearrangement joins TRBV28 to TRBJ1-3, with unresolved D. Germline V lookup: CDR1 MDHEN, CDR2 SYDVKM. This CDR3 is built from 14 residues. The germline V and J ends were trimmed by 5 bases and 2 bases, with 10 bases remaining between them. CDR3 DNA sequence: TGTGCCAGCAGTATCGAAGCCGCTGGAAACACCATATATTTT. Encoded protein: CASSIEAAGNTIYF.

J is TRBJ2-3 and V is TRBV6-1, with D maybe TRBD2 (6 bases). The CDR3 runs 16 residues. Trimming pared 3 bases from V and 4 bases from J, leaving 17 bases between. Per the germline V gene, CDR1 is MNHNS and CDR2 is SASEGT. CDR3 region: CASSDDPGAGPDTQYF. The CDR3, as DNA: TGTGCCAGCAGTGACGATCCGGGAGCGGGCCCAGATACGCAGTATTTT.